Listed here are 17 T cell receptor beta chains from one sample, sequenced in a study of blood T cell repertoires in COVID-19 (dated by TCRdb to the early 2020s). The method behind the library was the immunoSEQ multiplex PCR assay. TCRdb re-hosts the immuneACCESS table, in-frame sequences only. Its copies lack some clones; in the studies checked, an unresolved V gene accounts for under half of them, and the cause for the rest is not known. The sample table records 230,000 or so clones; roughly 90% of these occur just once. The ten largest account for around 2.7% of the sample. The sample consisted of PBMCs or T cells enriched from blood (not recorded which). Receptor source: a woman aged 25-40 years who had recovered from COVID-19.

The chain links TRBV4-3 to TRBJ1-2, with 9 bases lining up with TRBD1. V dropped 4 bases and J dropped 7; count of bases not matched to a gene: 10. Germline CDR1 and CDR2: LGHNA and YSLEER. This CDR3 region has 15 residues. The CDR3 loop reads CASSRGLRQGVGYTF. The DNA of the CDR3 is TGCGCCAGCAGCCGAGGCTTAAGACAGGGGGTTGGCTACACCTTC.

V gene TRBV7-9 combines with J gene TRBJ2-3; 12 bases line up with TRBD2. The germline V gene has CDR1 SEHNR and CDR2 FQNEAQ (reference sequence). V gave up 4 bases and J gave up 6 bases; unmatched junction bases: 5. This CDR3 has 15 amino acids. As DNA, the CDR3 is TGTGCCAGCAGCTCAGGACTAGCGGGGTGGGATACGCAGTATTTT. It translates to CASSSGLAGWDTQYF.

The chain carries TRBV4-1 and TRBJ1-2; D not resolved. Germline values: CDR1 MGHRA, CDR2 YSYEKL. The CDR3 runs 16 residues. V lost 0 bases, J lost 0 bases, and 11 bases lay in between. The CDR3 loop is CASSQDGGLANYGYTF. CDR3 in DNA: TGCGCCAGCAGCCAAGATGGCGGTTTAGCTAACTATGGCTACACCTTC.

The V call is TRBV6-5, the J call TRBJ1-1; D unclear. CDR3 length: 14 amino acids. The germline V gene has CDR1 MNHEY and CDR2 SVGAGI. Trimming cost V 4 bases and J 3 bases, with 12 bases left between them. CDR3 in DNA: TGTGCCAGCAGTTTTAAAAGCGAGTACACTGAAGCTTTCTTT. The encoded protein is CASSFKSEYTEAFF.

This rearrangement joins TRBV27 to TRBJ2-2; 9 bases map to TRBD2. Germline CDR1 and CDR2: MNHEY and SMNVEV (reference sequence). With V trimmed by 1 base and J by 2 bases, 8 bases remained unmatched. The CDR3 sequence is 18 residues long. The CDR3 bases are TGTGCCAGCAGTTTATTAATAGCGGGGGCCGATAACACCGGGGAGCTGTTTTTT. It encodes CASSLLIAGADNTGELFF.

This sequence joins TRBV15 and TRBJ2-7; a possible D gene is TRBD2 (6 bases). CDR3 size: 14 residues. CDR1 and CDR2 (germline): LNHNV, YYDKDF (reference sequence). Trimming pared 2 bases from V and 4 bases from J, leaving 12 bases between. CDR3 amino acids: CATSRLVEGYEQYF. In DNA form, the CDR3 reads TGTGCCACCAGCAGATTAGTGGAGGGGTACGAGCAGTACTTC.

The CDR3 sequence is CASSYSVDRAGYTF. CDR3 DNA: TGTGCCAGCAGTTACTCCGTGGACAGGGCTGGCTACACCTTC. This rearrangement joins TRBV6-5 to TRBJ1-2; 8 bases align to TRBD1. The CDR3 spans 14 residues. Germline CDR1 MNHEY, CDR2 SVGAGI. J gave up 7 bases and V 0 bases, and 4 bases lay outside the gene matches.

The chain links TRBV5-5 to TRBJ2-7; 10 bases fit TRBD2. The CDR3 is 16 amino acids. V lost 4 bases and J lost 7; bases outside the gene matches: 14. The germline V gene has CDR1 SGHKS and CDR2 YYEKEE (reference sequence). In DNA form, the CDR3 reads TGTGCCAGCAGCCCTGTGACTAGCGGGTTACCTAAGGAGCAGTACTTC. It is translated as CASSPVTSGLPKEQYF.

V usage is TRBV19 and J usage is TRBJ2-5; 7 bases are shared with TRBD2. Trimming removed 1 base from V and 5 bases from J; junction bases left unmatched: 4. The CDR3 contains 14 residues. Germline-derived CDR1 and CDR2 are LNHDA and SQIVND (reference sequence). The CDR3 coding sequence is TGTGCCAGTAGTATAGCGGGGGGTGACGAGACCCAGTACTTC. Translating gives CASSIAGGDETQYF.

The chain carries TRBV11-3 and TRBJ2-7, with a possible D match to TRBD1 (6 bases). The CDR3 has 15 residues. Germline lookup yields CDR1 SGHNT and CDR2 YENEEA. The ends were cut back, 0 bases at V and 2 bases at J, with 11 bases in the middle. The CDR3 DNA follows: TGTGCCAGCAGCTTAGACGGGACACGGACCTACGAGCAGTACTTC. Its protein product is CASSLDGTRTYEQYF.

The chain links TRBV7-9 to TRBJ2-5; the match to TRBD2 covers 8 bases. The length of the CDR3 is 15 residues. The J segment lost 5 bases and the V segment lost 5 bases, leaving 10 bases of the junction unmatched. Looked up from germline, CDR1 is SEHNR and CDR2 is FQNEAQ (reference sequence). CDR3 in DNA: TGTGCCAGCAGCGAAGGACTAGCCCCGGGGGAGACCCAGTACTTC. This translates into CASSEGLAPGETQYF.

This chain links TRBV25-1 with TRBJ1-3, with D perhaps TRBD1 (6 bases). Trimming cost V 1 base and J 4 bases, with 11 bases left between them. CDR3 length equals 15 residues. Germline V lookup: CDR1 MGHDK, CDR2 SYGVNS. CDR3 bases: TGTGCCAGCAGTGAATTGAGCAGGGGAGGAAACACCATATATTTT. Its translation: CASSELSRGGNTIYF.

CDR3 residues: CASSVVPGEGYTF. Written as DNA, the CDR3 is TGTGCCAGCAGCGTAGTACCGGGGGAAGGCTACACCTTC. The chain couples TRBV9 to TRBJ1-2; tentative D call: TRBD1 (5 bases). Per the germline V gene, CDR1 is SGDLS and CDR2 is YYNGEE. This CDR3 spans 13 amino acids. Trimming stripped 0 bases from V and 8 bases from J, with 11 bases between.

The chain recombines TRBV19 with TRBJ1-6, with D possibly matching TRBD1 (6 bases). CDR1 and CDR2 (germline): LNHDA, SQIVND (reference sequence). V gave up 0 bases and J gave up 8 bases, with 11 bases separating them. The CDR3 contains 15 residues. CDR3 DNA sequence: TGTGCCAGTAGTATAGAGGGGGCAAGGGATTCACCCCTCCACTTT. As protein: CASSIEGARDSPLHF.

The rearrangement links TRBV7-9 to TRBJ1-2; D not resolved. CDR3 length equals 15 residues. Germline V gene lookup returns CDR1 SEHNR and CDR2 FQNEAQ (reference sequence). V was cut by 4 bases and J by 2 bases, with 14 bases left in between. The DNA for the CDR3 is TGTGCCAGCAGCTCAACCAGGAATCAAAACTATGGCTACACCTTC. Its translation is CASSSTRNQNYGYTF.

This chain connects TRBV7-3 to TRBJ2-1; TRBD2 matches at 9 bases. CDR3 length: 14 residues. Per the germline V gene, CDR1 is SGHTA and CDR2 is FQGTGA. V gave up 5 bases and J gave up 8 bases; unmatched junction bases: 7. This chain's CDR3 is CASSPGLALDEQFF. In DNA, the CDR3 is TGTGCCAGCAGCCCGGGACTAGCACTCGATGAGCAGTTCTTC.

The chain carries TRBV29-1 and TRBJ1-2; D perhaps matches TRBD1 (6 bases). This CDR3 is built from 10 residues. Trimming removed 7 bases at V and 6 bases at J, with 9 bases between. The germline gives CDR1 SQVTM, CDR2 ANQGSEA. The CDR3 loop is CSASGDGYTF. As DNA, the CDR3 is TGCAGCGCCTCAGGGGATGGCTACACCTTC. Complete variable domain (other parts from reference TRBV29-1 and TRBJ1-2): SAVISQKPSRDICQRGTSLTIQCQVDSQVTMMFWYRQQPGQSLTLIATANQGSEATYESGFVIDKFPISRPNLTFSTLTVSNMSPEDSSIYLCSASGDGYTFGSGTRLTVV.